What follows are 13 T cell receptor beta chains derived from one specimen sequenced in a study of T cells in Graves' hyperthyroidism and ophthalmopathy. RNA transcripts gave rise to amplified TCR beta CDR3 regions. A set of HTBI primers served as the primers for a first-round RT-PCR of the TCR CDR3. TCRdb ran MiXCR on the multiplex PCR reads and lists one entry per CDR3 protein. The sample records under 400,000 distinct CDR3 sequences, less than 15% being singletons. Sequencing was performed on blood. The receptors come from a woman between 18 and 30 years old with Graves' hyperthyroidism.

This clonotype has ten or more counts. This chain uses TRBV10-3 with TRBJ1-1; D perhaps matches TRBD1 (5 bases). The CDR3 consists of 12 residues. Trimming left V 4 bases short and J 8 bases short, with 11 bases between. CDR1 and CDR2 (germline): ENHRY, SYGVKD. The chain's CDR3 is CAISAGRQEAFF. Written as DNA, the CDR3 is TGTGCCATCAGTGCGGGACGGCAAGAAGCTTTCTTT.

V and J are TRBV4-1 and TRBJ1-4; D gene uncertain. CDR1 is MGHRA, CDR2 YSYEKL, per germline. The V end lost 1 base, the J end lost 8 bases, and 11 bases lay between the germline ends. CDR3 length: 14 amino acids. In nucleotides, the CDR3 is TGCGCCAGCAGCCAAGTGACACAGAGGGAAAAACTGTTTTTT. This translates into CASSQVTQREKLFF.

This clonotype was seen repeatedly, ten times or more. The chain uses TRBV28 and TRBJ1-5, with D possibly being TRBD1 (5 bases). This CDR3 spans 13 amino acids. V was cut by 4 bases and J by 11 bases, with 15 bases left in between. In germline, CDR1 is MDHEN, CDR2 SYDVKM. CDR3 region: CASSYGPNRTQHF. As DNA, the CDR3 is TGTGCCAGCAGTTACGGGCCCAACAGGACCCAGCATTTT.

This clonotype was counted ten times or more. V usage is TRBV5-1 and J usage is TRBJ1-5, with a weak D call TRBD1 (5 bases). The length of the CDR3 is 14 residues. Germline-derived CDR1 and CDR2 are SGHRS and YFSETQ. The CDR3 reads CAGRGRDKYQPQHF. For the CDR3, the DNA is TGCGCTGGACGGGGCAGGGATAAATATCAGCCCCAGCATTTT.

This clonotype was seen a handful of times. The rearrangement uses TRBV3-1 and TRBJ2-2; 11 bases are shared with TRBD1. Per the germline V gene, CDR1 is LGHDT and CDR2 is YNNKEL (reference sequence). The CDR3 spans 16 residues. V shed 5 bases, J shed 6 bases, and the junction held 8 bases outside the gene matches. CDR3 in DNA: TGTGCCAGCAGCGCCCGGGACAGGGGGTACGCCGGGGAGCTGTTTTTT. This codes for CASSARDRGYAGELFF.

The chain employs TRBV9 and TRBJ2-5, with TRBD2 matching 9 bases. Per the germline V gene, CDR1 is SGDLS and CDR2 is YYNGEE. V shed 3 bases and J 2 bases; nucleotides not matched to a gene: 5. The CDR3 contains 15 residues. In DNA, the CDR3 is TGTGCCAGCAGCGCGAACCTAGCGGGGCAAGAGACCCAGTACTTC. This codes for CASSANLAGQETQYF.

In this sample, this clonotype turned up many times. The chain links TRBV20-1 to TRBJ1-4; D is unclear. CDR3 size: 17 residues. Trimming pared 0 bases from V and 8 bases from J, leaving 22 bases between. Per the germline V gene, CDR1 is DFQATT and CDR2 is SNEGSKA (reference sequence). The DNA for the CDR3 is TGCAGTGCTAGAGATTGGGGTGGACGTGAACTGGGGGAAAAACTGTTTTTT. Residues: CSARDWGGRELGEKLFF.

The chain recombines TRBV7-2 with TRBJ1-1; weak D call: TRBD1 (6 bases). V was clipped by 3 bases and J by 1 base, with 12 bases between them. The CDR3 loop spans 15 amino acids. Germline lookup yields CDR1 SGHTA and CDR2 FQGNSA. CDR3 sequence reads: CASSFSTTGNTEAFF. Written as DNA, the CDR3 is TGTGCCAGCAGCTTTTCCACGACAGGGAACACTGAAGCTTTCTTT.

This clonotype was seen at least ten times. V usage is TRBV2 and J usage is TRBJ1-5, with D unclear. The CDR3 totals 15 residues. The germline V and J ends were trimmed by 7 bases and 0 bases, with 13 bases remaining between them. CDR1 is SNHLY and CDR2 is FYNNEI in the germline V gene. The CDR3 reads CASIKGNLSNQPQHF. CDR3 coding DNA: TGTGCCAGCATAAAAGGGAATCTTAGCAATCAGCCCCAGCATTTT. The whole variable domain, remainder taken from reference TRBV2 and TRBJ1-5, is EPEVTQTPSHQVTQMGQEVILRCVPISNHLYFYWYRQILGQKVEFLVSFYNNEISEKSEIFDDQFSVERPDGSNFTLKIRSTKLEDSAMYFCASIKGNLSNQPQHFGDGTRLSIL.

This rearrangement joins TRBV27 to TRBJ1-4; D is undetermined. Germline loops: CDR1 MNHEY, CDR2 SMNVEV (reference sequence). This CDR3 contains 13 residues. The germline V and J ends were trimmed by 6 bases and 7 bases, with 12 bases remaining between them. The CDR3 DNA is TGTGCCAGCAGGCCCAATTTGGTTGAAAAACTGTTTTTT. Protein product: CASRPNLVEKLFF.

This chain links TRBV5-1 with TRBJ2-7; 7 positions agree with TRBD1. The CDR3 is made up of 16 amino acids. The V gene's germline CDR1 is SGHRS and CDR2 YFSETQ. After removal of 4 bases from V and 4 bases from J, the junction contained 14 bases not matched to a gene. In DNA form, the CDR3 reads TGCGCCAGCAGCCCGGGACGAGACAGGGTGGGATACGAGCAGTACTTC. It specifies CASSPGRDRVGYEQYF.

This clonotype has at least ten counts. The chain is built from TRBV27 and TRBJ1-6; 7 positions match TRBD1. The germline gives CDR1 MNHEY, CDR2 SMNVEV (reference sequence). The CDR3 extends over 14 amino acids. Trimming removed 8 bases from V and 5 bases from J; junction bases left unmatched: 6. Here the CDR3 DNA reads TGTGCCAGCGGCTTACAGGGGAATAATTCACCCCTCCACTTT. Protein product: CASGLQGNNSPLHF.

This clonotype was counted ten times or more. This chain uses TRBV12-3 or TRBV12-4 with TRBJ1-1; D gene ambiguous. Trimming left V 6 bases short and J 1 base short, with 12 bases between. The CDR3 sequence is 14 residues long. CDR3 DNA: TGTGCCAGCAGCCTCAATTACGGGAACACTGAAGCTTTCTTT. Its protein is CASSLNYGNTEAFF.